This TCR beta chain was obtained from a study of cytomegalovirus exposure and HLA in healthy donors. Use of 60 Vbeta and 13 Jbeta primers characterized the PCR. Study processing details: Later reanalysis found 70 million to 95 million unique TCR beta chains, some 10 million of them shared. Produced via immunoSEQ multiplex PCR; TCRdb's table is partial and in-frame only. V, J and clone size are taken as reported in that table, and D and trimming were inferred from the DNA itself. The sample consists of 64,000 or so clones, about 70% of them appearing once. This CDR3 is 13 amino acids long. Germline V gene data show CDR1 as SGHDT and CDR2 as YYEEEE. V gave up 4 bases and J gave up 0 bases, with 6 bases separating them.

The material sequenced was PBMCs. The TCR comes from a man aged 35-49 years in good health and CMV-seropositive. This chain uses TRBV5-6 with TRBJ2-3, with D unclear. Here the CDR3 DNA reads TGTGCCAGCAGCCGTACTAGCACAGATACGCAGTATTTT. Encoded protein: CASSRTSTDTQYF.